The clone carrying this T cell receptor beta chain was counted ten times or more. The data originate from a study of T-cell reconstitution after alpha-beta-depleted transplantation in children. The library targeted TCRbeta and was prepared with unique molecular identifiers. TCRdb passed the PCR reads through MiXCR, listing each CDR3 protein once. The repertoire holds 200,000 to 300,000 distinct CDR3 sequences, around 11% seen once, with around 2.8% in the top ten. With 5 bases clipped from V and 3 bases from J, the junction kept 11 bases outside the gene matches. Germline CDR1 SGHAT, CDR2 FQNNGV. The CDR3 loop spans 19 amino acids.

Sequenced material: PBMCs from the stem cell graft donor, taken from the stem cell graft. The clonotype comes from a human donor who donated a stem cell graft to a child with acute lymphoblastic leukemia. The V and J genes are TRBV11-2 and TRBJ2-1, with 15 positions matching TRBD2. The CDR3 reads CASSLLGLAGGGLYNEQFF. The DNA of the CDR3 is TGTGCCAGCAGCCTACTGGGACTAGCGGGAGGAGGGCTCTACAATGAGCAGTTCTTC.